These 20 T cell receptor beta chains came from one sample sequenced in a study of tumor and adjacent non-tumor tissue in lung cancer. RNA was extracted from bulk tissue without any cell sorting. A modified ARM-PCR protocol with three rounds of nested PCR amplified TCRbeta. Each CDR3 protein is one row after TCRdb ran MiXCR on the multiplex PCR reads. The sample includes some 100,000 distinct CDR3 sequences, 60% to 80% seen only once; the top ten take about 40%. Sequencing used lung tumor tissue. The receptors stem from a woman between 55 and 75 years old with non-small cell lung cancer.

This clonotype was seen repeatedly, ten times or more. This chain joins TRBV20-1 and TRBJ2-1, with 8 bases matching TRBD2. The CDR3 covers 15 residues. CDR1 is DFQATT and CDR2 is SNEGSKA in the germline V gene (reference sequence). With V trimmed by 4 bases and J by 8 bases, 13 bases remained unmatched. In DNA, the CDR3 is TGCAGTGCTACGACCCCGGGACTAGGGGGGCATGAGCAGTTCTTC. Translation gives CSATTPGLGGHEQFF.

Remarks on this clonotype: Relative to the germline gene, one junction end is altered; a read error may explain this. The chain uses TRBV9 and TRBJ2-3, with D perhaps TRBD2 (5 bases). The CDR3 has 16 residues. The germline V gene encodes CDR1 SGDLS and CDR2 YYNGEE. DNA of the CDR3: TGTGCTAGCAGCGAGTCCCTCTGGACTAGCACAGATACGCAGTATTTT. Protein sequence: CASSESLWTSTDTQYF.

The sample holds a few counts of this clonotype. This may be a read error: a much more frequent sequence differs by one nucleotide. V and J are TRBV20-1 and TRBJ2-7; D gene ambiguous. CDR1 and CDR2 from the germline V gene are DFQATT and SNEGSKA (reference sequence). This CDR3 has 14 residues. Trimming removed 5 bases at V and 4 bases at J, with 18 bases between. The CDR3 DNA is TGCAGTGCTTTGCCTAGGACGAGTGAATACGAGCAGTACTTC. Protein: CSALPRTSEYEQYF.

As to this clonotype: A much bigger clone sits one base away, suggesting this may be a read error. The genes are TRBV4-3 and TRBJ1-4; 9 bases align to TRBD1. Germline V gene data show CDR1 as LGHNA and CDR2 as YSLEER. The CDR3 contains 14 residues. CDR3 region: CASSPGQGGEKLLF. The CDR3 coding sequence is TGCGCCAGCAGCCCGGGACAGGGAGGTGAAAAACTGTTATTT.

As to this clonotype: As the CDR3 is not closed by the conserved phenylalanine or tryptophan, this likely results from a read error. Because the CDR3's place on the DNA is in doubt, the DNA is left out and the CDR3 is given as listed by TCRdb. The chain has TRBV11-2 and TRBJ1-6. The germline V gene has CDR1 SGHAT and CDR2 FQNNGV. The CDR3 has 14 residues if both end residues are counted. This chain's CDR3 is CASSLEVSNSPPHI.

This chain uses TRBV6-2 or TRBV6-3 with TRBJ2-7; maybe TRBD2 (5 bases). The V and J ends lost 9 bases and 4 bases respectively, with 19 bases between them. Germline values: CDR1 MNHEY, CDR2 SVGEGT. CDR3 size: 14 residues. CDR3 coding DNA: TGTGCCAGTAGTGCCCCAGTGGGCGGGTACGAGCAGTACTTC. This encodes CASSAPVGGYEQYF.

This clonotype occurred a few times. The gene calls are TRBV9 and TRBJ2-7; 7 bases are a match to TRBD2. The CDR3 spans 15 residues. The germline V gene has CDR1 SGDLS and CDR2 YYNGEE. The ends lost 1 base at V and 6 bases at J; junction bases unmatched: 10. In nucleotides, the CDR3 is TGTGCCAGCAGCGTAAGCCCAGGGCCGGGGGGCGAGCAGTACTTC. As protein: CASSVSPGPGGEQYF.

Worth noting for this clonotype: The CDR3 carries no conserved terminal phenylalanine or tryptophan, so it likely arises from a read error. The chain carries TRBV11-2 and TRBJ1-6; the D is unclear. This CDR3 is 14 amino acids long. The germline V gene has CDR1 SGHAT and CDR2 FQNNGV. In DNA form, the CDR3 reads TGTACCAGCAGCTTAGAAGCAACTAATTCACCCCTCCACTCT. This translates into CTSSLEATNSPLHS.

The chain joins TRBV20-1 to TRBJ2-1, with D uncertain. Germline V lookup: CDR1 DFQATT, CDR2 SNEGSKA (reference sequence). V lost 8 bases and J 0 bases, leaving 26 bases between the germline ends. The CDR3 is made up of 18 amino acids. This CDR3 is CSPIAAGPPLNSYNEQFF. The CDR3 DNA sequence: TGCAGTCCTATAGCAGCTGGTCCACCCCTTAACTCCTACAATGAGCAGTTCTTC.

About this clonotype: A much larger clone is a single base away; this may be a read error. CDR3 residues: CSVEDPRTQDTQYF. The CDR3 DNA reads as TGCAGCGTTGAAGATCCTCGGACGCAAGATACCCAGTACTTC. The V call is TRBV29-1, the J call TRBJ2-5; D is undetermined. This CDR3 contains 14 residues. Germline loops: CDR1 SQVTM, CDR2 ANQGSEA. The full variable domain, completed using reference TRBV29-1 and TRBJ2-5, is SAVISQKPSRDICQRGTSLTIQCQVDSQVTMMFWYRQQPGQSLTLIATANQGSEATYESGFVIDKFPISRPNLTFSTLTVSNMSPEDSSIYLCSVEDPRTQDTQYFGPGTRLLVL.

V gene TRBV20-1 combines with J gene TRBJ1-1, with D tentatively TRBD1 (5 bases). V was shortened by 5 bases and J by 5 bases, with 18 bases between the two germline ends. The CDR3 is 14 residues long. Germline V gene sequence: CDR1 DFQATT, CDR2 SNEGSKA (reference sequence). CDR3 DNA: TGCAGTGCTGGGGAGGGGACTGGGAGGACTGAAGCTTTCTTT. This codes for CSAGEGTGRTEAFF.

About this clonotype itself: At one end, the junction sequence differs from germline, possibly due to a read error. V and J are TRBV20-1 and TRBJ2-2; D might be TRBD1 (6 bases). The length of the CDR3 is 17 residues. The germline V gene encodes CDR1 DFQATT and CDR2 SNEGSKA (reference sequence). The CDR3 DNA reads as TGCAGTGCTAGAGATCGGGTGACAGGAGAGAACATCGGGAAGCTGTTTTTT. The encoded protein is CSARDRVTGENIGKLFF.

Turning to this clonotype: The CDR3 ends on some other residue instead of the conserved phenylalanine or tryptophan, so this is likely a read error. The chain uses TRBV5-1 and TRBJ2-3; 9 nucleotides match TRBD2. This CDR3 has 17 amino acids. Germline V lookup: CDR1 SGHRS, CDR2 YFSETQ. The CDR3 nucleotides read TGCGCCACCAGCTGGCCCGTTCTAGCGGGGTCCACAGATACGCAGTATTTG. The encoded protein is CATSWPVLAGSTDTQYL.

Regarding this clonotype: Germline and junction disagree at one end, which may indicate a read error. The V and J genes are TRBV6-2 or TRBV6-3 and TRBJ2-1; 8 positions agree with TRBD1. CDR1 MNHEY and CDR2 SVGEGT come from the germline V gene. CDR3 length: 15 residues. The CDR3 DNA is TGTGCCAGCACTTACGGACAGGGCGCCTACAATGAGCACTTCTTC. Translated, it gives CASTYGQGAYNEHFF.

This clonotype has a single count. A much larger clone sits a single nucleotide away, making a read error possible. The V call is TRBV6-2 or TRBV6-3, the J call TRBJ1-1; TRBD1 aligns across 9 bases. The junction had 2 bases not matched to a gene; V was cut back by 2 bases and J by 4 bases. Germline V CDR1 and CDR2: MNHEY, SVGEGT. CDR3 length equals 14 residues. The CDR3 DNA follows: TGTGCCAGCAGTTACGGACAGGGGAGCACTGAAGCTTTCTTT. This codes for CASSYGQGSTEAFF.

In regard to this clonotype: A much larger clonotype is one base distant, so this may be a read error. The rearrangement links TRBV20-1 to TRBJ1-5; D is undetermined. The CDR3 covers 12 residues. From germline, CDR1 is DFQATT and CDR2 SNEGSKA (reference sequence). The CDR3 DNA is TGCAGTGCTAGATCCGGCAATCAGCCCCACCATTTT. Residues: CSARSGNQPHHF.

In the case of this clonotype: Given a much more abundant clone one base away, this may be a read error. V usage is TRBV20-1 and J usage is TRBJ2-1; 7 bases line up with TRBD1. The germline V gene has CDR1 DFQATT and CDR2 SNEGSKA (reference sequence). CDR3 length: 15 amino acids. CDR3 DNA sequence: TGCAGTGGTAGAGATCTCAAAGACAGGGATAATGAGCAGTTCTTC. Protein: CSGRDLKDRDNEQFF.

This clonotype was recorded a few times. Germline and junction disagree at one end, which may indicate a read error. The chain has TRBV11-2 and TRBJ1-1, with D uncertain. Germline CDR1 and CDR2: SGHAT and FQNNGV. This CDR3 is built from 15 residues. CDR3 coding DNA: TGTGCCAGCAGCGTAGATCCCTCAGCGGTAACTGAAGCTTTCTTT. Its translation: CASSVDPSAVTEAFF.

The genes are TRBV28 and TRBJ1-5; D gene ambiguous. The CDR3 has 11 residues. V was shortened by 7 bases and J by 5 bases, with 6 bases between the two germline ends. CDR1 and CDR2 from the germline V gene are MDHEN and SYDVKM. The CDR3 is CASTLHQPQHF. In DNA form, the CDR3 reads TGTGCCAGCACCCTCCATCAGCCCCAGCATTTT.

This clonotype showed up just once. V usage is TRBV4-3 and J usage is TRBJ2-7; the D gene is possibly TRBD1 (7 bases). V was pared by 1 base and J by 13 bases, with 23 bases between. CDR1 and CDR2 (germline): LGHNA, YSLEER. This CDR3 is 15 amino acids long. DNA for the CDR3: TGCGCCAGCAGCCAAGCGAAGACGGGACAGCGGGTGCAATACTTC. Its protein is CASSQAKTGQRVQYF.